The 9 T cell receptor beta chains reported below all come from one sample, sequenced in a study of blood T cell repertoires in COVID-19 (dated by TCRdb to the early 2020s). Libraries were constructed by the immunoSEQ multiplex PCR assay. TCRdb mirrors the immuneACCESS table, restricted to in-frame sequences. Some clones are absent from its copies; in checked studies, under half trace to an unresolved V gene, and the reason for the others is unknown. Counted in this sample were 150,000 to 200,000 clones; approximately 80% of them appeared once. 10% to 15% of the sample is taken by the ten largest. The sequenced sample consisted of PBMCs or T cells enriched from blood (not recorded which). The receptors here all came from a woman aged 55-75 years who had recovered from COVID-19.

The chain couples TRBV27 to TRBJ1-1, with 9 bases lining up with TRBD1. The trim removed 3 bases at V and 6 bases at J, leaving 2 bases unmatched. Germline CDR1 and CDR2: MNHEY and SMNVEV (reference sequence). The CDR3 loop spans 13 amino acids. The CDR3 protein is CASSFTGGAEAFF. DNA of the CDR3: TGTGCCAGCAGTTTCACAGGGGGCGCTGAAGCTTTCTTT.

This clone was observed a handful of times. The rearrangement uses TRBV7-9 and TRBJ1-2, with D possibly being TRBD1 (5 bases). V lost 1 base to trimming and J lost 5 bases, with 17 bases between them. Looked up from germline, CDR1 is SEHNR and CDR2 is FQNEAQ (reference sequence). CDR3 length equals 16 residues. This CDR3 is CASSLETYRSQYGYTF. CDR3 in DNA: TGTGCCAGCAGCTTAGAAACGTACAGGAGTCAGTATGGCTACACCTTC.

V is TRBV27 and J is TRBJ2-1, with TRBD2 matching 12 bases. The V segment lost 9 bases and the J segment 3 bases; nucleotides outside the gene matches: 3. This CDR3 is built from 14 residues. The germline V gene encodes CDR1 MNHEY and CDR2 SMNVEV (reference sequence). The CDR3 loop reads CASRTSGVYNEQFF. The CDR3 bases are TGTGCCAGTCGGACTAGCGGGGTCTACAATGAGCAGTTCTTC.

The chain is built from TRBV30 and TRBJ1-6, with no clear D. Per germline, CDR1 GTSNPN and CDR2 SVGIG (reference sequence). The CDR3 sequence is 12 residues long. Trimming pared 0 bases from V and 9 bases from J, leaving 6 bases between. CDR3 sequence (DNA): TGTGCCTGGAGTGTGACGGGTTCACCCCTCCACTTT. As protein: CAWSVTGSPLHF.

CDR3 coding DNA: TGTGCCAGTACTGTATCTGGGGCCAACGTCCTGACTTTC. Translation: CASTVSGANVLTF. The genes are TRBV28 and TRBJ2-6; unclear D gene. Per the germline V gene, CDR1 is MDHEN and CDR2 is SYDVKM. There are 13 residues in the CDR3. V was pared by 9 bases and J by 1 base, with 7 bases between. The whole variable domain, remainder taken from reference TRBV28 and TRBJ2-6, is DVKVTQSSRYLVKRTGEKVFLECVQDMDHENMFWYRQDPGLGLRLIYFSYDVKMKEKGDIPEGYSVSREKKERFSLILESASTNQTSMYLCASTVSGANVLTFGAGSRLTVL.

The chain links TRBV30 to TRBJ2-3, with D tentatively TRBD2 (7 bases). This CDR3 region has 15 residues. V lost 4 bases to trimming and J lost 0 bases, with 14 bases between them. Germline values: CDR1 GTSNPN, CDR2 SVGIG (reference sequence). This CDR3 reads CAWTLGGASTDTQYF. The CDR3 DNA reads TGTGCCTGGACCCTTGGGGGGGCTAGCACAGATACGCAGTATTTT.

The rearrangement uses TRBV29-1 and TRBJ2-5; TRBD1 agrees at 7 bases. V shed 7 bases, J shed 3 bases, and the junction held 5 bases outside the gene matches. The CDR3 spans 12 residues. CDR1 and CDR2 (germline): SQVTM, ANQGSEA. The CDR3 DNA follows: TGCAGCGGTGCCGGGACAGAAGAGACCCAGTACTTC. Translation gives CSGAGTEETQYF.

The CDR3 region has the DNA TGTGCCAGCAGGACGGACAGGGGCGGTCGCACTGAAGCTTTCTTT. Encoded protein: CASRTDRGGRTEAFF. This rearrangement joins TRBV2 to TRBJ1-1; 9 nucleotides agree with TRBD1. The germline V gene encodes CDR1 SNHLY and CDR2 FYNNEI. The CDR3 contains 15 residues. The V and J ends lost 6 bases and 4 bases, in that order; junction bases with no gene match: 9.

This clone was observed a single time. V usage is TRBV5-1 and J usage is TRBJ1-2; D is ambiguous. In germline, CDR1 is SGHRS, CDR2 YFSETQ. Trimming pared 0 bases from V and 5 bases from J, leaving 11 bases between. This CDR3 contains 14 residues. The CDR3 DNA reads TGCGCCAGCAGCTTGGCCGCCCCCCAGTATGGCTACACCTTC. It specifies CASSLAAPQYGYTF.